The source of this TCR beta chain is a study of blood T cell repertoires in COVID-19. The study recruited people aged about 18 to 90 years across roughly 25 US areas. There are 17 residues in the CDR3. Trimming removed 3 bases from V and 3 bases from J, with 19 bases in between. The germline gives CDR1 LGHNT, CDR2 FRNRAP. Per the original methods: By means of reference gene primer amplification, nucleated cell counts were estimated. The repertoire was sequenced with immunoSEQ multiplex PCR; TCRdb's copy has only in-frame clones and lacks some. V and J calls and clone size are copied from that table; D and trimming were computed from the DNA. This table has hundreds of thousands of clones, 75% to 90% appearing once.

The genes are TRBV12-5 and TRBJ2-3; D is possibly TRBD1 (5 bases). The sample comprised PBMCs or T cells enriched from blood (not recorded which). This receptor was obtained from a man aged 25 to 45 who had recovered from COVID-19. The CDR3 spells CASGLGAAPDGTDTQYF. The CDR3 region has the DNA TGTGCTAGTGGTTTAGGGGCGGCTCCCGACGGGACAGATACGCAGTATTTT. Supplemented by reference TRBV12-5 and TRBJ2-3, the full variable domain reads DARVTQTPRHKVTEMGQEVTMRCQPILGHNTVFWYRQTMMQGLELLAYFRNRAPLDDSGMPKDRFSAEMPDATLATLKIQPSEPRDSAVYFCASGLGAAPDGTDTQYFGPGTRLTVL.